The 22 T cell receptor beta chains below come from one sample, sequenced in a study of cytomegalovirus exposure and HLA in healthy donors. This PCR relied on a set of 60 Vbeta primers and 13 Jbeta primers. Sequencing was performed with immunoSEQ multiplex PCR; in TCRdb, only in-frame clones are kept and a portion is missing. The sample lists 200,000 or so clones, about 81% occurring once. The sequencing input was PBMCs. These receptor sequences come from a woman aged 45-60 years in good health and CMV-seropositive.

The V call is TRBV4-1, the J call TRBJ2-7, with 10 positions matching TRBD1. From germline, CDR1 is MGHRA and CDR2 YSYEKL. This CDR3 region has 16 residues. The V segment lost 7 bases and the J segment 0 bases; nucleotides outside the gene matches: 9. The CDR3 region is CASKKDRDRGSYEQYF. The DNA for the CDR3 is TGCGCCAGCAAGAAAGACCGGGACAGGGGCTCCTACGAGCAGTACTTC.

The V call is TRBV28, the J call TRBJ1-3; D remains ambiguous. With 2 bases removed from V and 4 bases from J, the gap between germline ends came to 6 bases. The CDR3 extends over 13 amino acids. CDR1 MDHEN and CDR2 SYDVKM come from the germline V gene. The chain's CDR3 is CASSLGGGNTIYF. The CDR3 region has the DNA TGTGCCAGCAGTTTAGGAGGCGGAAACACCATATATTTT.

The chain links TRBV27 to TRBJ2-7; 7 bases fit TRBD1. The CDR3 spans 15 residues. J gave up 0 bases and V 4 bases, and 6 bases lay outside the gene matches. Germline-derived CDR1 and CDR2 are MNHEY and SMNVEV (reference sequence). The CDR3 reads CASSSTTGSSYEQYF. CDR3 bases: TGTGCCAGCAGTTCTACGACAGGGAGCTCCTACGAGCAGTACTTC.

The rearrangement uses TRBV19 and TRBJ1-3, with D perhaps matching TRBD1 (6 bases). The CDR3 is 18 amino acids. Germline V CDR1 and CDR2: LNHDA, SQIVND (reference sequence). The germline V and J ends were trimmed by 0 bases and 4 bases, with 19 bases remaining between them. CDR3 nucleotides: TGTGCCAGTAGTATAGACGGCGGGGGACAAGGGGTCGGAAACACCATATATTTT. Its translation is CASSIDGGGQGVGNTIYF.

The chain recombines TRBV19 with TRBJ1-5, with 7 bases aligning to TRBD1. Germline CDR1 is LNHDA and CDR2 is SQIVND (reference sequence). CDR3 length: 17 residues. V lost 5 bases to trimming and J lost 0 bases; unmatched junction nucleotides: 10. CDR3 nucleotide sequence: TGTGCCAGTAGTGCCGGGACAGAGTCATATAGCAATCAGCCCCAGCATTTT. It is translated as CASSAGTESYSNQPQHF. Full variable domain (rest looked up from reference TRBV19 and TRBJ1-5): DGGITQSPKYLFRKEGQNVTLSCEQNLNHDAMYWYRQDPGQGLRLIYYSQIVNDFQKGDIAEGYSVSREKKESFPLTVTSAQKNPTAFYLCASSAGTESYSNQPQHFGDGTRLSIL.

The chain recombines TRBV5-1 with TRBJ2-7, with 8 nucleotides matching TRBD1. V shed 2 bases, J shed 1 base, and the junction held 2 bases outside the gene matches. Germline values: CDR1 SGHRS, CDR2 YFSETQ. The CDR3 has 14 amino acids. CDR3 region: CASSFGQGSYEQYF. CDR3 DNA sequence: TGCGCCAGCAGCTTCGGACAGGGATCCTACGAGCAGTACTTC.

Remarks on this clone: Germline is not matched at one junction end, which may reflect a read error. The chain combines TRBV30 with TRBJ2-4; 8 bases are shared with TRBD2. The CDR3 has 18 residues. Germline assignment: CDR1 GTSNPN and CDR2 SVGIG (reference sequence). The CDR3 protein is CAWSVGGAGATAKNSQYF. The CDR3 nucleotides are TGTGCCTGGAGTGTCGGGGGGGCAGGGGCCACAGCCAAAAACAGTCAGTACTTC.

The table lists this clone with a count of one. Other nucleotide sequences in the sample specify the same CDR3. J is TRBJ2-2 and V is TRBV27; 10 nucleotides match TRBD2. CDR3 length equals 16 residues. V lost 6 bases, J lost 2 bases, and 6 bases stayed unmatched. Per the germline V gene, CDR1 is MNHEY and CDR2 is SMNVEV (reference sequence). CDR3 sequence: CASSPTSGVNTGELFF. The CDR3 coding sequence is TGTGCCAGCAGCCCTACTAGCGGGGTTAACACCGGGGAGCTGTTTTTT.

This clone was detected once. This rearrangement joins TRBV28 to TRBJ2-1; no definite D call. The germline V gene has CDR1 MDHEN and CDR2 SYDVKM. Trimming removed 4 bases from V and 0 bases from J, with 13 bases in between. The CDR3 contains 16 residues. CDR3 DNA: TGTGCCAGCAGTTCCCCGCGCGGAGACTCCTACAATGAGCAGTTCTTC. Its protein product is CASSSPRGDSYNEQFF.

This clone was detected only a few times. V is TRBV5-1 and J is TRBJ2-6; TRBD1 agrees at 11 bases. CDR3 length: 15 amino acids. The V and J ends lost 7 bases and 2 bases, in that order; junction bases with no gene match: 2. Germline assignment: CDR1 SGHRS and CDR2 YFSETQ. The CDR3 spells CASRDRGAGANVLTF. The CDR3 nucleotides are TGCGCCAGCCGGGACAGGGGGGCTGGGGCCAACGTCCTGACTTTC.

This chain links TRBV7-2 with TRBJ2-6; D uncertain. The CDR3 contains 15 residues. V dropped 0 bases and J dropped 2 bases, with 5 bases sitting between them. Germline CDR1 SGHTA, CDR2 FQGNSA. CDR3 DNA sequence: TGTGCCAGCAGCTTAGCGAGTACTGGGGCCAACGTCCTGACTTTC. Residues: CASSLASTGANVLTF.

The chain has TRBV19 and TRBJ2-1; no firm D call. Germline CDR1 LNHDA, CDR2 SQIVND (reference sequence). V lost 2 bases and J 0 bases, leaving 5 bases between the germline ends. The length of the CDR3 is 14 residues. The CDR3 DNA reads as TGTGCCAGTAGTATAAAGAGCTCCTACAATGAGCAGTTCTTC. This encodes CASSIKSSYNEQFF.

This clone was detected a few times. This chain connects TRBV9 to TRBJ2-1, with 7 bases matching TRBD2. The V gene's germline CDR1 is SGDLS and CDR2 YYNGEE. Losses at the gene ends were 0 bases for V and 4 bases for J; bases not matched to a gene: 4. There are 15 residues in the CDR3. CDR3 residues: CASSVDPAGYNEQFF. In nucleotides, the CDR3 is TGTGCCAGCAGCGTAGATCCAGCGGGGTACAATGAGCAGTTCTTC.

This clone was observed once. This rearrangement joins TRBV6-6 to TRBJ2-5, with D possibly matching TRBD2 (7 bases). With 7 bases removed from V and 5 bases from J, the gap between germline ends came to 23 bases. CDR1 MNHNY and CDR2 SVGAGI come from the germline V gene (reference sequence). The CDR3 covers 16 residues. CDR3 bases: TGTGCCAGCACCGCCCACCCCGGTGCGGGGGCGGAGACCCAGTACTTC. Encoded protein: CASTAHPGAGAETQYF.

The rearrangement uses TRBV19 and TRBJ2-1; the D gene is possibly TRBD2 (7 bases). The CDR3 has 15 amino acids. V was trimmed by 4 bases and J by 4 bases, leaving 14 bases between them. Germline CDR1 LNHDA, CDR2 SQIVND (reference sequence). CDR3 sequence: CASSKSGGPYNEQFF. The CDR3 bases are TGTGCCAGTAGTAAGTCGGGGGGCCCATACAATGAGCAGTTCTTC. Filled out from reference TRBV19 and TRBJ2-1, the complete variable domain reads DGGITQSPKYLFRKEGQNVTLSCEQNLNHDAMYWYRQDPGQGLRLIYYSQIVNDFQKGDIAEGYSVSREKKESFPLTVTSAQKNPTAFYLCASSKSGGPYNEQFFGPGTRLTVL.

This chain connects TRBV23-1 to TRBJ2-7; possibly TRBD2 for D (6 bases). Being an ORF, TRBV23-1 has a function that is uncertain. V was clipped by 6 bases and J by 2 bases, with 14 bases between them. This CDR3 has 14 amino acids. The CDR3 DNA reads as TGCGCCAGCAGAAGTAATGGACTAACCTACGAGCAGTACTTC. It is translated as CASRSNGLTYEQYF.

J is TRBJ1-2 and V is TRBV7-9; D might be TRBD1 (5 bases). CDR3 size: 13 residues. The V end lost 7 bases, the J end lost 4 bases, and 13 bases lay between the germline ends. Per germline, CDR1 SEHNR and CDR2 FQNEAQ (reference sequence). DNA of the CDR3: TGTGCCAGCACCCCTACAGGTTCCTATGGCTACACCTTC. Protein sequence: CASTPTGSYGYTF.

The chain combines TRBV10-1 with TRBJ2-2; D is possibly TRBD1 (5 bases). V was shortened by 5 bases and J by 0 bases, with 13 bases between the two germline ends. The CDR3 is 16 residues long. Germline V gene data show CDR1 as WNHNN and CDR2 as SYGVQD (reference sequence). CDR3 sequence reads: CASSKQEPPNTGELFF. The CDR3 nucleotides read TGCGCCAGCAGTAAACAGGAACCTCCGAACACCGGGGAGCTGTTTTTT.

The CDR3 DNA reads TGTGCCAGCAGTTTACAGGGGGCAATGGTTGAAGCTTTCTTT. It yields the protein CASSLQGAMVEAFF. The V and J genes are TRBV27 and TRBJ1-1; 8 nucleotides line up with TRBD1. Trimming cost V 2 bases and J 7 bases; bases outside gene matches: 6. The CDR3 consists of 14 residues. The germline gives CDR1 MNHEY, CDR2 SMNVEV (reference sequence).

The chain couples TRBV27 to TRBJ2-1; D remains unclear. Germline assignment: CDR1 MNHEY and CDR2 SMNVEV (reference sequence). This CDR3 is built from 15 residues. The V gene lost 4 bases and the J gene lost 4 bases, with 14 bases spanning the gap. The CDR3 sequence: CASSSGRGSYNEQFF. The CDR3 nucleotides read TGTGCCAGCAGTTCGGGTCGTGGGTCGTACAATGAGCAGTTCTTC.

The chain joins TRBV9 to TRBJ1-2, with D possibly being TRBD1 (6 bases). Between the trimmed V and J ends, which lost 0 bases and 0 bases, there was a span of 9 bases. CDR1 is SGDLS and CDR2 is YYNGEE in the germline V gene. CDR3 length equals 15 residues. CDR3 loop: CASSVGAGANYGYTF. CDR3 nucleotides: TGTGCCAGCAGCGTAGGGGCAGGGGCTAACTATGGCTACACCTTC.

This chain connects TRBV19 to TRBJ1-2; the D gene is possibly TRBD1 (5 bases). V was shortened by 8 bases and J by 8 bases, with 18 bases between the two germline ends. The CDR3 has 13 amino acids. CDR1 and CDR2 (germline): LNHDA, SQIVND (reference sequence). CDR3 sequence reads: CASSRGEKGGYTF. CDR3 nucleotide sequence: TGTGCCAGTTCCCGGGGGGAAAAAGGCGGCTACACCTTC. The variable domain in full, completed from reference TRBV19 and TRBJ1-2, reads DGGITQSPKYLFRKEGQNVTLSCEQNLNHDAMYWYRQDPGQGLRLIYYSQIVNDFQKGDIAEGYSVSREKKESFPLTVTSAQKNPTAFYLCASSRGEKGGYTFGSGTRLTVV.